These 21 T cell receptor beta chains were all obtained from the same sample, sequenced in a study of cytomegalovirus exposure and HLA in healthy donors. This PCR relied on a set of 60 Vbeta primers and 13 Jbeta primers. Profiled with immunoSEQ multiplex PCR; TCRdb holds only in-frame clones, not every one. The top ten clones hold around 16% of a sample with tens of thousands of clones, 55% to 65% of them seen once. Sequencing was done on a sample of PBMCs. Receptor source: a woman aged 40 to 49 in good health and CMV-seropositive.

As DNA, the CDR3 is TGTGCCAGCAGCCAGGAACAGGGGGGTCCCACTGAAGCTTTCTTT. It specifies CASSQEQGGPTEAFF. V and J are TRBV4-2 and TRBJ1-1; TRBD1 aligns across 8 bases. Per germline, CDR1 LGHNA and CDR2 YNFKEQ. Trimming took 3 bases from V and 4 from J; bases not matched to a gene: 7. The CDR3 runs 15 residues.

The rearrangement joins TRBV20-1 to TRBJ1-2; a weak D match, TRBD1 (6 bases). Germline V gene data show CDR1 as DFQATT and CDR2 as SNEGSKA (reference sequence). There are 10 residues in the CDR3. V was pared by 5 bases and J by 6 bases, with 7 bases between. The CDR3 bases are TGCAGTGCTGGGACAAATGGCTACACCTTC. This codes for CSAGTNGYTF.

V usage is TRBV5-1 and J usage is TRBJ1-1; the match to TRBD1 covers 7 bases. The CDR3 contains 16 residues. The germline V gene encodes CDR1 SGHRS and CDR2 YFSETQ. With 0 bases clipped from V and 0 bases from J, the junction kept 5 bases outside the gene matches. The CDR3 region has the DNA TGCGCCAGCAGCTTGGGGACCGGGACAGTGAACACTGAAGCTTTCTTT. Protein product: CASSLGTGTVNTEAFF.

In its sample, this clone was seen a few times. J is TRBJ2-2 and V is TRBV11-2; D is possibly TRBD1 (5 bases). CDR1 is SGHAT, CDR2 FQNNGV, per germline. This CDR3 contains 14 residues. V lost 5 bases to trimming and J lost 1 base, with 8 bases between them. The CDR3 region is CASSTDRNTGELFF. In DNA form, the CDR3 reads TGTGCCAGCAGCACAGACAGGAACACCGGGGAGCTGTTTTTT. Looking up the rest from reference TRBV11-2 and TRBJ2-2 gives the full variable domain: EAGVAQSPRYKIIEKRQSVAFWCNPISGHATLYWYQQILGQGPKLLIQFQNNGVVDDSQLPKDRFSAERLKGVDSTLKIQPAKLEDSAVYLCASSTDRNTGELFFGEGSRLTVL.

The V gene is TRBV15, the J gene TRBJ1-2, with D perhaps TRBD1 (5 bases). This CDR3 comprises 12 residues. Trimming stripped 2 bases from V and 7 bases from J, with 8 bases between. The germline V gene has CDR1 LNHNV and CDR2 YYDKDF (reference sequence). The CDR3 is CATSRSGVGYTF. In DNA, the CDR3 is TGTGCCACCAGCAGATCGGGGGTTGGCTACACCTTC.

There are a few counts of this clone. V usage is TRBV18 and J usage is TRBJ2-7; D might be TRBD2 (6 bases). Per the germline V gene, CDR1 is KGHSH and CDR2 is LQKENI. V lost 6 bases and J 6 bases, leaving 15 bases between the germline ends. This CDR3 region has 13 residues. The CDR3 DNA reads TGTGCCAGCTCCCGGGACTCCTGGGGCGAGCAGTACTTC. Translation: CASSRDSWGEQYF. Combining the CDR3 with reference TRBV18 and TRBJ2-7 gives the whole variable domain NAGVMQNPRHLVRRRGQEARLRCSPMKGHSHVYWYRQLPEEGLKFMVYLQKENIIDESGMPKERFSAEFPKEGPSILRIQQVVRGDSAAYFCASSRDSWGEQYFGPGTRLTVT.

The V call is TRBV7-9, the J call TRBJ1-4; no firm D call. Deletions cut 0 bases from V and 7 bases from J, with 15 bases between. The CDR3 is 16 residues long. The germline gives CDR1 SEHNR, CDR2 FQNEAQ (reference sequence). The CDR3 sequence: CASSLARAWVGEKLFF. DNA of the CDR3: TGTGCCAGCAGCTTAGCGCGGGCCTGGGTTGGTGAAAAACTGTTTTTT.

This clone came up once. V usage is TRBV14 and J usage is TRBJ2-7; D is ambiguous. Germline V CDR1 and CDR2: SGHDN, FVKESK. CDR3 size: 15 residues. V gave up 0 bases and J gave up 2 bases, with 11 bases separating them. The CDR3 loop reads CASSQDESLTYEQYF. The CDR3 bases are TGTGCCAGCAGCCAAGATGAGAGCCTTACCTACGAGCAGTACTTC.

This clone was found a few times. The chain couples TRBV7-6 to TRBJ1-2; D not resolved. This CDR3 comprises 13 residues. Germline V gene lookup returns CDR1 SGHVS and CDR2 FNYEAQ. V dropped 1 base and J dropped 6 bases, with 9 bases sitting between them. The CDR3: CASSLGPGDGYTF. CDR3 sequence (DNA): TGTGCCAGCAGCTTAGGTCCGGGAGATGGCTACACCTTC.

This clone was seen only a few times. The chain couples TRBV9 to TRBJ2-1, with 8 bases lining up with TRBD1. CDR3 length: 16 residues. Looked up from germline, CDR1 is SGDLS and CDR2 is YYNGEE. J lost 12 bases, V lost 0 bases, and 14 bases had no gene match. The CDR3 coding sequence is TGTGCCAGCAGCGTAGGGGAAGGGGGCAGGGGGCTCCGGCAGTTCTTC. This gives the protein CASSVGEGGRGLRQFF. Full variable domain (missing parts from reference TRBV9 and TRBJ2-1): DSGVTQTPKHLITATGQRVTLRCSPRSGDLSVYWYQQSLDQGLQFLIQYYNGEERAKGNILERFSAQQFPDLHSELNLSSLELGDSALYFCASSVGEGGRGLRQFFGPGTRLTVL.

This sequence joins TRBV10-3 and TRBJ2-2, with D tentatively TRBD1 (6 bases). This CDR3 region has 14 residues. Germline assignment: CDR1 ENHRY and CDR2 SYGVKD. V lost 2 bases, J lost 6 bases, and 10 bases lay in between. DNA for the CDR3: TGTGCCATCAGTGAGATCACAGGGTCCGGGGAGCTGTTTTTT. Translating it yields CAISEITGSGELFF.

Here the CDR3 DNA reads TGTGCCAGCAGCTTAGGAGCAGGGCAGCAGTACTTC. Its translation: CASSLGAGQQYF. The V gene is TRBV7-9, the J gene TRBJ2-7; the D gene is possibly TRBD1 (5 bases). Germline loops: CDR1 SEHNR, CDR2 FQNEAQ (reference sequence). Trimming left V 1 base short and J 8 bases short, with 9 bases between. CDR3 length: 12 residues.

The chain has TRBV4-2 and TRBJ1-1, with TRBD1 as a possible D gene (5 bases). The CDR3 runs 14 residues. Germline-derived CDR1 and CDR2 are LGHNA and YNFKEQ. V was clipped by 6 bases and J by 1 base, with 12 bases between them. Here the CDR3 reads CASSGALSNTEAFF. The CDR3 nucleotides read TGTGCCAGCAGTGGGGCCCTCTCGAACACTGAAGCTTTCTTT.

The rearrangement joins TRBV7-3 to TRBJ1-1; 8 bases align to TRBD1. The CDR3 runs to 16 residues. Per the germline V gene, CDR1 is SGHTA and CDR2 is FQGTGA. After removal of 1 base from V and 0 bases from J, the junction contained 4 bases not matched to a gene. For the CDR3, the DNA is TGTGCCAGCAGCTTAAGGGGGGACAGGTTGAACACTGAAGCTTTCTTT. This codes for CASSLRGDRLNTEAFF.

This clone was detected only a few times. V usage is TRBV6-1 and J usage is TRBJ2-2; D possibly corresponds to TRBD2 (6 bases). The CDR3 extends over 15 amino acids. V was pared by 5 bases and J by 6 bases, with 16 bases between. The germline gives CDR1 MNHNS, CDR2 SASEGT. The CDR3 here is CASSNRASGAGELFF. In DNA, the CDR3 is TGTGCCAGCAGTAACCGGGCCTCGGGAGCCGGGGAGCTGTTTTTT.

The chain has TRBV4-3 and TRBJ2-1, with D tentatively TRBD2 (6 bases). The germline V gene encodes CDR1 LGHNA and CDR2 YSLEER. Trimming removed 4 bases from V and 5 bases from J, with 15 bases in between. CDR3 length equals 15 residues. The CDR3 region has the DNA TGCGCCAGCAGCCGGGAGCGGGCTGGGGACAATGAGCAGTTCTTC. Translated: CASSRERAGDNEQFF.

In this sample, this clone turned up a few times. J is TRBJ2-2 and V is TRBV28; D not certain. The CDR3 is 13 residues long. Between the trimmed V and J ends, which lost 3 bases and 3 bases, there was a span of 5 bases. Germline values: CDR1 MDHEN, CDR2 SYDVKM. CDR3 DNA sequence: TGTGCCAGCAGTTTGACTGACACCGGGGAGCTGTTTTTT. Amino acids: CASSLTDTGELFF.

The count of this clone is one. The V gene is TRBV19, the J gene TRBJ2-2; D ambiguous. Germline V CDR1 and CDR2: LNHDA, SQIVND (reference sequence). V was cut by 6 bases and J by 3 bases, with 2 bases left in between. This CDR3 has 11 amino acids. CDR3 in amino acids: CASSYTGELFF. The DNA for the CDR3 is TGTGCCAGTAGCTACACCGGGGAGCTGTTTTTT.

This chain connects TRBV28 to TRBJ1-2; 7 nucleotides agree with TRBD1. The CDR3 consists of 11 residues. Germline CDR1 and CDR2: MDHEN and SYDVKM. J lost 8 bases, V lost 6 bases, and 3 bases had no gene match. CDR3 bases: TGTGCCAGCAGGACAGGGATAGGCTACACCTTC. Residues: CASRTGIGYTF.

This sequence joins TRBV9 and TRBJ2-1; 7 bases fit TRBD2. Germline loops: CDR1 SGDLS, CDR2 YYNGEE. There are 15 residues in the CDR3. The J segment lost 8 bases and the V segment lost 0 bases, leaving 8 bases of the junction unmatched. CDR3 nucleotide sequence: TGTGCCAGCAGCGTAGAGTTCACTAGCGTAGATGAGCAGTTCTTC. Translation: CASSVEFTSVDEQFF. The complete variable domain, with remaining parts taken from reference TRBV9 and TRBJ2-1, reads DSGVTQTPKHLITATGQRVTLRCSPRSGDLSVYWYQQSLDQGLQFLIQYYNGEERAKGNILERFSAQQFPDLHSELNLSSLELGDSALYFCASSVEFTSVDEQFFGPGTRLTVL.

CDR3 nucleotides: TGTGCCAGCACCCGACAGGGTTCAGGTGGCTACACCTTC. Translating gives CASTRQGSGGYTF. J is TRBJ1-2 and V is TRBV6-5; TRBD1 aligns across 7 bases. With V trimmed by 7 bases and J by 7 bases, 9 bases remained unmatched. Germline CDR1 and CDR2: MNHEY and SVGAGI. The CDR3 is made up of 13 amino acids.